The next 12 T cell receptor beta chains were all read from a single sample in a study of cytomegalovirus exposure and HLA in healthy donors. Produced via immunoSEQ multiplex PCR; TCRdb's table is partial and in-frame only. The sample has over 110,000 clones, around 86% seen once. The sample comprised PBMCs. All receptors derive from a man aged 18-30 years in good health and CMV-seropositive.

The chain carries TRBV2 and TRBJ2-3, with D perhaps matching TRBD1 (5 bases). Trimming took 0 bases from V and 0 from J, leaving 13 bases between them. Germline CDR1 is SNHLY and CDR2 is FYNNEI. There are 17 residues in the CDR3. CDR3 region: CASSEALGAASTDTQYF. The CDR3 coding sequence is TGTGCCAGCAGTGAAGCCCTTGGGGCAGCAAGCACAGATACGCAGTATTTT.

This clone has just one count. The chain links TRBV13 to TRBJ2-2, with a possible D match to TRBD2 (6 bases). The CDR3 sequence is 16 residues long. Per germline, CDR1 PRHDT and CDR2 FYEKMQ (reference sequence). V lost 5 bases and J 4 bases, leaving 17 bases between the germline ends. CDR3 region: CASSLRGAGFTGELFF. The CDR3 nucleotides are TGTGCCAGCAGCCTCCGAGGGGCGGGATTCACCGGGGAGCTGTTTTTT.

This clone was recorded a few times. The chain is built from TRBV5-1 and TRBJ2-2, with D possibly TRBD1 on 5 matching bases. V gave up 1 base and J gave up 6 bases, with 10 bases separating them. The V gene's germline CDR1 is SGHRS and CDR2 YFSETQ. This CDR3 is 14 amino acids long. CDR3 nucleotide sequence: TGCGCCAGCAGCTTGCAGGGAAGATCCGGGGAGCTGTTTTTT. This encodes CASSLQGRSGELFF.

The chain links TRBV5-4 to TRBJ2-7; possibly TRBD1 for D (5 bases). Between the trimmed V and J ends, which lost 0 bases and 2 bases, there was a span of 9 bases. The CDR3 is 14 amino acids. Germline V CDR1 and CDR2: SGHNT, YYREEE (reference sequence). The CDR3 DNA sequence: TGTGCCAGCAGCTTGGCAGGGAATCCCTACGAGCAGTACTTC. Translated, it gives CASSLAGNPYEQYF.

The genes are TRBV25-1 and TRBJ1-5; D remains unclear. The CDR3 has 15 amino acids. The germline V gene encodes CDR1 MGHDK and CDR2 SYGVNS. Deletions cut 2 bases from V and 7 bases from J, with 15 bases between. The CDR3 nucleotides read TGTGCCAGCAGTGAACTTGGGAGGGATGGACAGCCCCAGCATTTT. This translates into CASSELGRDGQPQHF.

The rearrangement links TRBV7-6 to TRBJ2-1; 9 nucleotides align to TRBD2. In germline, CDR1 is SGHVS, CDR2 FNYEAQ. The CDR3 spans 16 residues. The trim removed 1 base at V and 4 bases at J, leaving 5 bases unmatched. CDR3 amino acids: CASSLGLAEAYNEQFF. In nucleotides, the CDR3 is TGTGCCAGCAGCTTAGGACTAGCGGAGGCATACAATGAGCAGTTCTTC.

This rearrangement joins TRBV30 to TRBJ2-7, with TRBD2 identical over 14 bases. The junction had 6 bases not matched to a gene; V was cut back by 2 bases and J by 3 bases. The CDR3 consists of 16 residues. Per the germline V gene, CDR1 is GTSNPN and CDR2 is SVGIG (reference sequence). Written as DNA, the CDR3 is TGTGCCTGGAGTCGCGGACTAGCGGGAGGAATCTACGAGCAGTACTTC. It is translated as CAWSRGLAGGIYEQYF.

The count of this clone is one. The chain is built from TRBV27 and TRBJ1-4, with TRBD1 matching 7 bases. Losses at the gene ends were 6 bases for V and 8 bases for J; bases not matched to a gene: 9. The CDR3 is 14 amino acids. In germline, CDR1 is MNHEY, CDR2 SMNVEV (reference sequence). The CDR3 loop reads CASSPTGSREKLFF. The DNA for the CDR3 is TGTGCCAGCAGCCCGACAGGGTCTAGGGAAAAACTGTTTTTT.

The chain carries TRBV6-1 and TRBJ1-1; D is unclear. V dropped 8 bases and J dropped 3 bases, with 13 bases sitting between them. The CDR3 contains 13 residues. The germline gives CDR1 MNHNS, CDR2 SASEGT. The CDR3 DNA follows: TGTGCCAGCCCCGTACGAGGAGACACTGAAGCTTTCTTT. It encodes CASPVRGDTEAFF.

A single count supports this clone. The V call is TRBV2, the J call TRBJ2-5, with TRBD2 as a possible D gene (6 bases). Germline-derived CDR1 and CDR2 are SNHLY and FYNNEI. The CDR3 is made up of 13 amino acids. V lost 5 bases and J 5 bases, leaving 12 bases between the germline ends. The CDR3 DNA is TGTGCCAGCAGTCGGGGGTTGGGGGAGACCCAGTACTTC. Amino acids: CASSRGLGETQYF. The whole variable domain, filled in from reference TRBV2 and TRBJ2-5, reads EPEVTQTPSHQVTQMGQEVILRCVPISNHLYFYWYRQILGQKVEFLVSFYNNEISEKSEIFDDQFSVERPDGSNFTLKIRSTKLEDSAMYFCASSRGLGETQYFGPGTRLLVL.

This clone was recorded a few times. The J gene is TRBJ2-5, the V gene TRBV15; the D gene is possibly TRBD2 (6 bases). In germline, CDR1 is LNHNV, CDR2 YYDKDF (reference sequence). This CDR3 has 14 residues. V dropped 4 bases and J dropped 5 bases, with 14 bases sitting between them. The CDR3 here is CATSMGLFVETQYF. The CDR3, as DNA: TGTGCCACCAGCATGGGACTGTTTGTGGAGACCCAGTACTTC.

The J gene is TRBJ2-1, the V gene TRBV21-1; the table's TRBD1 call for D was not verified on the DNA. TRBV21-1 is annotated as a pseudogene. CDR3 size: 12 residues. The CDR3 reads CASSPTGNEQFF. In DNA, the CDR3 is TGTGCCAGCAGCCCAACAGGGAATGAGCAGTTCTTC.